The clone carrying this T cell receptor (beta chain) was seen only once. Its antigen is unknown. It was at deep level that the assay was run. Here immunoSEQ multiplex PCR was the method, and the copy in TCRdb shows in-frame clones only, minus some. The table includes 2 million to 3 million clones, roughly 93% detected once. This sample is part of a study of shared clonotypes between healthy human individuals. Study conclusions and caveats: Unshared clonotypes carried lower generation probabilities than those common to all four donors.

This TCR was sampled from a man between 18 and 35 years old in good health. Some clones in this sample may be carry-over from other donors' samples. The specimen was naive CD4+ T cells from PBMCs. As to subset: CD45RA+ positively selected.

As DNA, the CDR3 is TGTGCCAGCAGCCAGCTAGCGGGAGCGAACACCGGGGAGCTGTTTTTT. It translates to CASSQLAGANTGELFF. This chain uses TRBV4-2 with TRBJ2-2; TRBD2 aligns across 10 bases. V lost 3 bases, J lost 0 bases, and 1 base stayed unmatched. Germline V gene lookup returns CDR1 LGHNA and CDR2 YNFKEQ. The CDR3 runs 16 residues.